This TCR beta chain was found in a study of blood T cell repertoires in COVID-19. The assay was immunoSEQ multiplex PCR, and TCRdb's table has in-frame clones only and misses some. In the table there are about 150,000 clones, about four fifths of which are singletons. The V end was cut by 1 base, the J end by 1 base, with 27 bases between. The CDR3 extends over 21 amino acids. Germline lookup yields CDR1 SGDLS and CDR2 YYNGEE. V and J are TRBV9 and TRBJ1-5; a possible D gene is TRBD1 (5 bases). The material sequenced was peripheral blood. The TCR comes from a woman aged 60 to 75 with acute or convalescent COVID-19. This CDR3 is CASSVTLGGLEVLASNQPQHF. CDR3 DNA: TGTGCCAGCAGCGTAACATTGGGGGGGTTGGAGGTGCTGGCCAGCAATCAGCCCCAGCATTTT.